This T cell receptor (beta chain) was captured by sequencing in a study of blood T cell repertoires in COVID-19. Study details: Samples representing acute and convalescent COVID-19 were sourced from the United States, Italy and Spain.

Assay: immunoSEQ multiplex PCR; the TCRdb copy retains only in-frame clones and omits some. The sample lists 190,000 or so clones, 80% to 90% seen once, with 7.5% to 10% in the top ten. Germline V gene lookup returns CDR1 SQVTM and CDR2 ANQGSEA. V lost 7 bases and J lost 2, with 24 bases in between. The CDR3 has 16 amino acids. This clone was seen a handful of times. For recovered donors of Cohort 3, there were two negative PCRs, clearance, or symptom resolution. The TCR was taken from a man aged 40-50 years who had recovered from COVID-19. Sequencing used PBMCs or T cells enriched from blood (not recorded which). The chain joins TRBV29-1 to TRBJ2-7; D is perhaps TRBD1 (5 bases). CDR3 nucleotide sequence: TGCAGCGCTAGTCGAGTCAAGGCAGGGTCGACCTACGAGCAGTACTTC. It is translated as CSASRVKAGSTYEQYF.